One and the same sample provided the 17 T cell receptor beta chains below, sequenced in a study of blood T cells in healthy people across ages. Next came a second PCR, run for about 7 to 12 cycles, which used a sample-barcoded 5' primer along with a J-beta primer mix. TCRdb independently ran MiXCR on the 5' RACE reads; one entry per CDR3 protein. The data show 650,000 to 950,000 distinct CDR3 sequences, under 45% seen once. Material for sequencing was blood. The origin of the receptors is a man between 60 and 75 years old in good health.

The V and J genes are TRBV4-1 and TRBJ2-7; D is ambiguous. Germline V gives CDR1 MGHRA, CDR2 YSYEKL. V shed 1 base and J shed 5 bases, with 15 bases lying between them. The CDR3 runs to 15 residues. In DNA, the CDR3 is TGCGCCAGCAGCCAAGGAGAGAGGTCGGTTAACGAGCAGTACTTC. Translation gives CASSQGERSVNEQYF.

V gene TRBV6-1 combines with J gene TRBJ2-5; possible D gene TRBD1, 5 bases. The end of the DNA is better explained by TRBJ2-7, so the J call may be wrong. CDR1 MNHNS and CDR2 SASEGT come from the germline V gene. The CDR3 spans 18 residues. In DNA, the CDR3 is TGTGCCAGCAGTGAAGCGCAGGGCGGCGGCTCCCTCAGCTACGAGCAGTACTTC. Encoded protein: CASSEAQGGGSLSYEQYF.

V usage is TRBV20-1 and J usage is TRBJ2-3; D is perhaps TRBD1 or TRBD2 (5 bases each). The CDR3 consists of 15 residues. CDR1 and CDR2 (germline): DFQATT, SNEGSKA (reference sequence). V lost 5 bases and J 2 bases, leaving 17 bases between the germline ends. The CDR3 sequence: CSAERDGYHTDTQYF. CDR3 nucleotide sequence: TGCAGTGCTGAGAGGGACGGGTATCACACAGATACGCAGTATTTT.

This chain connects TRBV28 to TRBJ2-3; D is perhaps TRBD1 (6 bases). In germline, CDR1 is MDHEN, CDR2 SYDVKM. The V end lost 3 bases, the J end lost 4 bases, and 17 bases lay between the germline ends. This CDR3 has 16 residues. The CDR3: CASSFWQGKGADTQYF. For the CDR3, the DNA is TGTGCCAGCAGTTTCTGGCAGGGGAAGGGGGCAGATACGCAGTATTTT.

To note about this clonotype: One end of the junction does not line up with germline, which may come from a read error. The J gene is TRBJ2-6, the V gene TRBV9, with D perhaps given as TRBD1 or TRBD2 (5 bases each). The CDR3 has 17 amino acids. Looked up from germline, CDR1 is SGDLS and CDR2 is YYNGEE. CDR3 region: CASSVAGTYPGVNVLTF. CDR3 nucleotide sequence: TGTGCCAGCAGCGTAGCAGGGACCTATCCTGGGGTCAACGTCCTGACTTTC.

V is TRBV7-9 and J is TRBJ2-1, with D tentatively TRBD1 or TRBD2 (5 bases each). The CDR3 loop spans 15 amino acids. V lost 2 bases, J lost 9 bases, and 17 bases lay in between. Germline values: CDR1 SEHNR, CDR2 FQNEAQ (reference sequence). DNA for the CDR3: TGTGCCAGCAGCTTAATTTTAGGAGGTGGGACTGAGCAGTTCTTC. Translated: CASSLILGGGTEQFF.

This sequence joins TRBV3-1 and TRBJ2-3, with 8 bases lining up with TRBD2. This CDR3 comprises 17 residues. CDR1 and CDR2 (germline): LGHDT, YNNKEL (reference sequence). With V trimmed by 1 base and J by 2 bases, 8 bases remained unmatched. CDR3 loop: CASSQVGLGWLTDTQYF. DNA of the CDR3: TGTGCCAGCAGCCAAGTGGGACTAGGGTGGCTCACAGATACGCAGTATTTT.

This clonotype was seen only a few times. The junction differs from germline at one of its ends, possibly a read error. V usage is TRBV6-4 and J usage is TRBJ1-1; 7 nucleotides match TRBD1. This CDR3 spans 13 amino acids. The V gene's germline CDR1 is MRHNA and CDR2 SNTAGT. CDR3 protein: CASGDRVNTEAFF. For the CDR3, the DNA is TGTGCCAGCGGTGACAGGGTGAACACTGAAGCTTTCTTT.

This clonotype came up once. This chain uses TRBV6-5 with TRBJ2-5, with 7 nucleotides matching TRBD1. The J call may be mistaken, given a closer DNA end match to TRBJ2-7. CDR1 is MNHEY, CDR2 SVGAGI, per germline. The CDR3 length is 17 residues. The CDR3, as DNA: TGTGCCAGCAGTTACAACCCTCGACAGGGAAGGAGCCACGAGCAGTACTTC. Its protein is CASSYNPRQGRSHEQYF.

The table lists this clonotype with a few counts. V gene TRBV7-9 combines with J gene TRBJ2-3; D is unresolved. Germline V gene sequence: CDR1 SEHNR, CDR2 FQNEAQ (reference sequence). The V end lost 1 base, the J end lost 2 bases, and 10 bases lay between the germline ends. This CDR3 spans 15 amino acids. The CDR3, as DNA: TGTGCCAGCAGCTTAGAGTTGGGTTTCACAGATACGCAGTATTTT. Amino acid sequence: CASSLELGFTDTQYF.

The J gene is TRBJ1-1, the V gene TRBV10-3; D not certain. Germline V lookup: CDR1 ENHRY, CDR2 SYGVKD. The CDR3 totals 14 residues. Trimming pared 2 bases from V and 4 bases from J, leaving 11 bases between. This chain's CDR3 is CAISEGLSGTEAFF. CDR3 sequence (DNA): TGTGCCATCAGTGAGGGGCTTTCGGGCACTGAAGCTTTCTTT.

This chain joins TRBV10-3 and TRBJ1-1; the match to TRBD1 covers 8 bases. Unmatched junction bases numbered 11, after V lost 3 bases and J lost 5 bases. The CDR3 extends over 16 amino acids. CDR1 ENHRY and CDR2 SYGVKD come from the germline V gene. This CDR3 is CAISDLDRESRTEAFF. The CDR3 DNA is TGTGCCATCAGTGACTTGGACAGGGAAAGTAGGACTGAAGCTTTCTTT.

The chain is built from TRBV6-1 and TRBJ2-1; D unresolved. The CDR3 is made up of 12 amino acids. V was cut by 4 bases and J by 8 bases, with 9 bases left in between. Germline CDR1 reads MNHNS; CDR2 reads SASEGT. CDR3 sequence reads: CASSVSGDEQFF. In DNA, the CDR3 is TGTGCCAGCAGTGTTAGTGGGGATGAGCAGTTCTTC.

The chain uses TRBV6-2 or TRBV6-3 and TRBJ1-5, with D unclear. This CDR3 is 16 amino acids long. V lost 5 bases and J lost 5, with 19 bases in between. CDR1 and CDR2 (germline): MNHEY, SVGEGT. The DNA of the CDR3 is TGTGCCAGCAGTCGAACTTCCAGTTTGGTTGATCAGCCCCAGCATTTT. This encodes CASSRTSSLVDQPQHF.

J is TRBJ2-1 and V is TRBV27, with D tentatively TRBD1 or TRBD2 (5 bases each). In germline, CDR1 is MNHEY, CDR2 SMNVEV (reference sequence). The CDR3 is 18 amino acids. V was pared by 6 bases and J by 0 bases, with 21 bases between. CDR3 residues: CASRLMGVDPSSYNEQFF. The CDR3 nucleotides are TGTGCCAGCAGGCTAATGGGGGTAGACCCCAGCTCCTACAATGAGCAGTTCTTC.

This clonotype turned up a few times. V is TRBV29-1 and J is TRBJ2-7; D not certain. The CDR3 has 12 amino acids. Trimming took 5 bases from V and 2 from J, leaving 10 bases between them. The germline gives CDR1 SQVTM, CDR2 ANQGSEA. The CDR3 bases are TGCAGCGTTTCTGTCCAGACCTACGAGCAGTACTTC. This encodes CSVSVQTYEQYF.

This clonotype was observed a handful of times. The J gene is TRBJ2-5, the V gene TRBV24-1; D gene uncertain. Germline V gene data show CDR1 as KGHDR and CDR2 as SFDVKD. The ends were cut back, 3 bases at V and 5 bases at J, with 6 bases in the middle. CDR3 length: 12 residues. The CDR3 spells CATSDLAETQYF. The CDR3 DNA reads TGTGCCACCAGTGATCTGGCGGAGACCCAGTACTTC.